One sample yielded the 15 T cell receptor beta chains listed below, sequenced in a study of a mutant IDH1 vaccine in newly diagnosed glioma. Time point defined: week 35, safety follow-up. The investigators gave 300 ug of mutant IDH1 20-mer peptide in each vaccine dose, together with topical imiquimod. These receptors lack a known antigen. Assay used: immunoSEQ multiplex PCR; TCRdb lists only in-frame clones, some missing. The sample contains around 70,000 clones, more than 85% of which appear only once. Sequencing was performed on PBMCs, taken from a glioma patient whose treatment included an IDH1 peptide vaccine. All receptors come from a man aged 25 to 40 with glioma.

This clone has a single count. This chain uses TRBV9 with TRBJ2-3; 11 bases line up with TRBD2. V shed 0 bases, J shed 5 bases, and the junction held 5 bases outside the gene matches. The CDR3 extends over 16 amino acids. Germline lookup yields CDR1 SGDLS and CDR2 YYNGEE. The CDR3 here is CASSVGTSGYGDTQYF. As DNA, the CDR3 is TGTGCCAGCAGCGTAGGGACTAGCGGGTATGGAGATACGCAGTATTTT.

The chain is built from TRBV5-1 and TRBJ2-3; 13 positions agree with TRBD2. CDR3 length: 18 residues. V trimming: 4 bases; J trimming: 1 base; junction bases outside the gene matches: 9. Germline lookup yields CDR1 SGHRS and CDR2 YFSETQ. In DNA, the CDR3 is TGCGCCAGCAGCACGGGACTAGCGGGAAACCCAGGCACAGATACGCAGTATTTT. Its protein product is CASSTGLAGNPGTDTQYF.

This chain links TRBV2 with TRBJ1-2; tentative D call: TRBD1 (5 bases). The CDR3 loop spans 16 amino acids. Germline V gene data show CDR1 as SNHLY and CDR2 as FYNNEI. With 4 bases removed from V and 0 bases from J, the gap between germline ends came to 15 bases. In nucleotides, the CDR3 is TGTGCCAGCAGTGGCCTCGGGGACCTAACTAACTATGGCTACACCTTC. Protein: CASSGLGDLTNYGYTF.

This clone was counted a few times. This rearrangement joins TRBV7-9 to TRBJ2-1, with 9 bases identical to TRBD2. V was pared by 5 bases and J by 7 bases, with 9 bases of the junction left unmatched. The CDR3 totals 15 residues. In germline, CDR1 is SEHNR, CDR2 FQNEAQ (reference sequence). CDR3 coding DNA: TGTGCCAGCAGCCGTTCTAGCGGGGTTGGAAATGAGCAGTTCTTC. Amino acids: CASSRSSGVGNEQFF.

This rearrangement joins TRBV30 to TRBJ1-6; TRBD1 matches 8 bases. Germline-derived CDR1 and CDR2 are GTSNPN and SVGIG (reference sequence). CDR3 length equals 15 residues. V lost 4 bases, J lost 10 bases, and 12 bases stayed unmatched. CDR3 amino acids: CAWTLARTGRSPLHF. The CDR3 DNA sequence: TGTGCCTGGACCCTTGCGAGGACAGGGAGATCACCCCTCCACTTT.

This clone was recorded once. This chain uses TRBV25-1 with TRBJ2-1, with D unresolved. CDR1 is MGHDK and CDR2 is SYGVNS in the germline V gene. The CDR3 extends over 10 amino acids. The V gene lost 5 bases and the J gene lost 10 bases, with 6 bases spanning the gap. CDR3 in DNA: TGTGCCAGCAGTAACGTAGAGCAGTTCTTC. It is translated as CASSNVEQFF. Combining the CDR3 with reference TRBV25-1 and TRBJ2-1 gives the whole variable domain EADIYQTPRYLVIGTGKKITLECSQTMGHDKMYWYQQDPGMELHLIHYSYGVNSTEKGDLSSESTVSRIRTEHFPLTLESARPSHTSQYLCASSNVEQFFGPGTRLTVL.

The chain joins TRBV27 to TRBJ1-3; D gene ambiguous. V lost 0 bases and J 0 bases, leaving 9 bases between the germline ends. The CDR3 runs to 16 residues. CDR1 is MNHEY and CDR2 is SMNVEV in the germline V gene (reference sequence). In nucleotides, the CDR3 is TGTGCCAGCAGTTTATCGATTCCCTTCTCTGGAAACACCATATATTTT. It is translated as CASSLSIPFSGNTIYF.

This clone was counted once. The chain joins TRBV6-6 to TRBJ2-2; 7 nucleotides align to TRBD1. The CDR3 has 14 amino acids. Germline loops: CDR1 MNHNY, CDR2 SVGAGI (reference sequence). Trimming at V came to 8 bases and at J to 2 bases, leaving 5 bases not matched to a gene. CDR3 DNA sequence: TGTGCCAGCCTCGGGACAGTAAACACCGGGGAGCTGTTTTTT. Amino acids: CASLGTVNTGELFF.

The V call is TRBV4-2, the J call TRBJ1-2, with 7 bases aligning to TRBD1. Germline values: CDR1 LGHNA, CDR2 YNFKEQ. Unmatched junction bases numbered 3, after V lost 0 bases and J lost 2 bases. This CDR3 has 15 residues. CDR3 region: CASSQDRGQNYGYTF. CDR3 in DNA: TGTGCCAGCAGCCAAGATCGGGGACAGAACTATGGCTACACCTTC.

This sequence joins TRBV28 and TRBJ2-3; 9 bases match TRBD2. CDR3 size: 18 residues. The V and J ends lost 4 bases and 1 base, in that order; junction bases with no gene match: 12. Per the germline V gene, CDR1 is MDHEN and CDR2 is SYDVKM. CDR3 sequence reads: CASSSPGGREGGTDTQYF. The CDR3 nucleotides are TGTGCCAGCAGTTCACCTGGAGGGCGGGAGGGCGGCACAGATACGCAGTATTTT.

V and J are TRBV5-1 and TRBJ2-7; D gene unclear. In germline, CDR1 is SGHRS, CDR2 YFSETQ. V dropped 0 bases and J dropped 0 bases, with 10 bases sitting between them. This CDR3 is built from 15 residues. CDR3 DNA: TGCGCCAGCAGCTTGGGTTTCGGCAGCTCCTACGAGCAGTACTTC. This sequence encodes CASSLGFGSSYEQYF.

The chain uses TRBV7-2 and TRBJ2-5; D is uncertain. The J call may be in error: the DNA end matches TRBJ2-7 better. The V gene's germline CDR1 is SGHTA and CDR2 FQGNSA. The CDR3 sequence is 11 residues long. In DNA, the CDR3 is TGTGCCAGCAGCATCGCCTACGAGCAGTACTTC. It yields the protein CASSIAYEQYF.

Of note for this clone: The same CDR3 can be traced to other DNA sequences in this sample. Written as DNA, the CDR3 is TGTGCCAGCAGTTACGATTCAGGCACCGGGGAGCTGTTTTTT. Translating gives CASSYDSGTGELFF. The chain combines TRBV6-5 with TRBJ2-2; D is uncertain. The CDR3 has 14 residues. Germline lookup yields CDR1 MNHEY and CDR2 SVGAGI. V lost 2 bases and J 4 bases, leaving 8 bases between the germline ends.

The rearrangement joins TRBV19 to TRBJ1-5; D possibly corresponds to TRBD1 (5 bases). Trimming removed 4 bases at V and 0 bases at J, with 22 bases between. The CDR3 has 19 amino acids. The germline CDR1 and CDR2 sequences are LNHDA and SQIVND (reference sequence). The CDR3 region is CASSTDSFPPYYSNQPQHF. CDR3 coding DNA: TGTGCCAGTAGTACAGACAGTTTTCCCCCTTATTATAGCAATCAGCCCCAGCATTTT. Drawing the rest from reference TRBV19 and TRBJ1-5, the complete variable domain is DGGITQSPKYLFRKEGQNVTLSCEQNLNHDAMYWYRQDPGQGLRLIYYSQIVNDFQKGDIAEGYSVSREKKESFPLTVTSAQKNPTAFYLCASSTDSFPPYYSNQPQHFGDGTRLSIL.

CDR3 DNA sequence: TGTGCCAGCAGCTTAATTGGACAGCAACAAGAGACCCAGTACTTC. As protein: CASSLIGQQQETQYF. V and J are TRBV11-2 and TRBJ2-5; maybe TRBD1 (6 bases). The CDR3 is 15 residues long. Trimming took off 2 bases at V and 2 bases at J, with 12 bases between the two ends. Germline CDR1 and CDR2: SGHAT and FQNNGV.